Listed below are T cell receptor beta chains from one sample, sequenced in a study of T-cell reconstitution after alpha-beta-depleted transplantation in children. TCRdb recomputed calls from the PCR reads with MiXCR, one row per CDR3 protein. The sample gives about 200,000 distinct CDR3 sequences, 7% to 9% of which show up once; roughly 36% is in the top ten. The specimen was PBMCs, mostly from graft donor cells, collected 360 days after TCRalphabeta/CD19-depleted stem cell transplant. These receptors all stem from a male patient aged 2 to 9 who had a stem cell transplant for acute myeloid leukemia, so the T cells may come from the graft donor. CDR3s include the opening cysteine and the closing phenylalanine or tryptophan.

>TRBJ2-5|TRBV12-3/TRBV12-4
CASSIDRGRETQYF
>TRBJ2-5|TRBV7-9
CASSPPKGDEETQYF
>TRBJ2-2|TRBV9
CASSTRDSLLGELFF
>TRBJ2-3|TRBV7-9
CASSLAVSGRTDTQYF
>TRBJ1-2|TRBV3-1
CASSQGWGLLTF
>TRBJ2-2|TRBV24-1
CATSKDGTSGELFF
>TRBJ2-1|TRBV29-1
CSVLLVGTLENEQFF
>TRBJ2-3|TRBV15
CATSRIPGLQTADTQYF
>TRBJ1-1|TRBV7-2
CASSETGGTEAFF
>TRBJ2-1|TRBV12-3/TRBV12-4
CASRPNWGSGTNHDNEQFF
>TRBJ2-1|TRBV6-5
CASSYSGTLWGNEQFF
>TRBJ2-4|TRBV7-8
CASSQTIAKNIQYF
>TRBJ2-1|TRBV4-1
CASSPIRGGLSEQFF
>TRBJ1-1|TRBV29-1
CSVVGQMNTEAFF
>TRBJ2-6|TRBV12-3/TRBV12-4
CASSPRGSGANVLTF
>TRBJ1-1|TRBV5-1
CASSLVGGSPTEAFF
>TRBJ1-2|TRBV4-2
CASSQAGTGFHGYTF
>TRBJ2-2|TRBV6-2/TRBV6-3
CASSSRLGTVSRKLFF
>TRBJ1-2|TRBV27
CASSSYREDYGYTF
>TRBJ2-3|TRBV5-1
CASSLATGQGRTDTQYF
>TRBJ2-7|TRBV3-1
CASSQDPTVHEQYF
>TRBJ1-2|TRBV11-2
CASSPGPGRYGYTF
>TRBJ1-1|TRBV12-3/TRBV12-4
CASKLGQGVPEAFF
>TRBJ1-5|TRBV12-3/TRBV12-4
CASRAVLGQPQHF
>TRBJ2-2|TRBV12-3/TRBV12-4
CASSFRNTGELFF
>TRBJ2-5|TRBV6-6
CASRSPQETQYF
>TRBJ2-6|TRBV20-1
CSARDWRYSGANVLTF
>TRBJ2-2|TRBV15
CATSEGLVSTGELFF
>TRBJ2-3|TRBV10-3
CAISVAGGMFDTQYF
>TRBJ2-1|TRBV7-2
CASSPIAASGNEQFF
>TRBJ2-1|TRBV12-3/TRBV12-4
CASSALRGGGNEQFF
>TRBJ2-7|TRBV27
CASSAHRSPYEQYF
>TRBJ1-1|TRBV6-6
CASNLDRGRAFF
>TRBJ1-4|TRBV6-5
CASSYSNPRFNEKLFF
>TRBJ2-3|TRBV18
CASSPPGGPTDTQYF
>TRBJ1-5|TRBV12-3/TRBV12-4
CASSSWSNQPQHF
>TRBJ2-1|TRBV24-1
CATSDLDDPHNEQFF
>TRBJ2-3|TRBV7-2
CASSISGRIADTQYF
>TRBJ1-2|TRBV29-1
CSVERRNGYTF
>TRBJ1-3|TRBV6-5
CASSNNPGAGNTIYF
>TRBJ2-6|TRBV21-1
CASSPPRGSFSGANVLTF
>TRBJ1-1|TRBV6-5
CASSYSGVQLNTEAFF
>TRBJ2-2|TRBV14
CASSPWTSGRDTGELFF
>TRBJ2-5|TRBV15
CATSRAGGEGETQYF
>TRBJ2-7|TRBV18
CASSPSTGAYEQYF